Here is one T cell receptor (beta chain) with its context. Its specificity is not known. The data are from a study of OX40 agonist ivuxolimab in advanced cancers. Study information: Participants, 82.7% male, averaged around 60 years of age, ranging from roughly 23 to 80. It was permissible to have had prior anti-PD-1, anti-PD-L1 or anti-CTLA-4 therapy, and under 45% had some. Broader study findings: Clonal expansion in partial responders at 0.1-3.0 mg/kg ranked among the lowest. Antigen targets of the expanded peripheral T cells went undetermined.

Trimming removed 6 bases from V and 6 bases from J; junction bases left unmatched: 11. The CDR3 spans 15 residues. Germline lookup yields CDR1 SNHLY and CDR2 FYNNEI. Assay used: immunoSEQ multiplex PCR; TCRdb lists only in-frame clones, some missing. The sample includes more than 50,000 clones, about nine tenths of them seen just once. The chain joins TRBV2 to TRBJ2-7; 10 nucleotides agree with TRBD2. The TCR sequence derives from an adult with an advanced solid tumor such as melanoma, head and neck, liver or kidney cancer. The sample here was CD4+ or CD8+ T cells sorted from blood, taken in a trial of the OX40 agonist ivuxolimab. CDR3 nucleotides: TGTGCCAGCAGCATTCTAGCGGGGGCCCAGGGCGAGCAGTACTTC. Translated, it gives CASSILAGAQGEQYF.